A selection of T cell receptor beta chains follows, all from one sample in a study of cytotoxic CD8 clonotypes in ibrutinib-treated CLL. Sequencing was performed with immunoSEQ multiplex PCR; in TCRdb, only in-frame clones are kept and a portion is missing. Among 97,000 or so clones listed, 70% to 85% were seen once. Sequenced material: PBMCs, taken after 12 months of ibrutinib treatment. Receptors were obtained from a human donor with chronic lymphocytic leukemia. Both conserved end residues are part of each CDR3. Fields, in order: J gene, V gene, clone size, D gene, CDR3 length, CDR3 protein, CDR3 DNA. The D gene is left open where the match is weak. Clone size is stated in some rows and not others, as once, few, many or a class when expanded.

>TRBJ2-1|TRBV19|once|TRBD1|14
CATTEGAAYNEQFF
TGTGCCACTACAGAGGGGGCCGCCTACAATGAGCAGTTCTTC
>TRBJ2-3|TRBV11-2|-|-|16
CASSSPSGAYTDTQYF
TGTGCCAGCAGCTCCCCGTCTGGGGCCTACACAGATACGCAGTATTTT
>TRBJ2-5|TRBV18|-|-|12
CASQQGQETQYF
TGTGCCAGCCAACAGGGTCAAGAGACCCAGTACTTC
>TRBJ2-5|TRBV7-9|few|-|15
CASSLERTSQETQYF
TGTGCCAGCAGCTTAGAGCGAACTTCTCAAGAGACCCAGTACTTC
>TRBJ2-1|TRBV9|-|TRBD1|15
CASSPVGTGINEQFF
TGTGCCAGCAGCCCAGTGGGGACAGGGATCAATGAGCAGTTCTTC
>TRBJ2-5|TRBV28|-|TRBD1|15
CASSTLRQGGGTQYF
TGTGCCAGCAGTACTCTTCGACAGGGTGGAGGGACCCAGTACTTC
>TRBJ1-1|TRBV7-2|-|-|14
CASSLVGRGTEAFF
TGTGCCAGCAGCTTAGTAGGGAGAGGCACTGAAGCTTTCTTT
>TRBJ1-2|TRBV19|-|TRBD1|13
CASADRAAYGYTF
TGTGCCAGTGCTGACAGGGCCGCCTATGGCTACACCTTC
>TRBJ1-1|TRBV7-2|-|TRBD1|13
CASSSRTGLEAFF
TGTGCCAGCAGCTCAAGGACAGGACTCGAAGCTTTCTTT
>TRBJ2-7|TRBV2|-|-|14
CASSTGTTTYEQYF
TGTGCCAGCAGCACAGGGACGACAACCTACGAGCAGTACTTC
>TRBJ2-7|TRBV5-4|-|TRBD1|15
CASSSEGTGLNEQYF
TGTGCCAGCAGCTCCGAGGGGACAGGGCTCAACGAGCAGTACTTC
>TRBJ1-6|TRBV5-6|-|-|14
CASSFPRDNSPLHF
TGTGCCAGCAGCTTCCCACGGGATAATTCACCCCTCCACTTT
>TRBJ2-7|TRBV6-1|-|TRBD1|16
CASSEGGQGSRYEQYF
TGTGCCAGCAGTGAGGGGGGACAGGGTTCCCGCTACGAGCAGTACTTC
>TRBJ1-1|TRBV9|-|-|10
CASSAREAFF
TGTGCCAGCAGCGCTCGGGAAGCTTTCTTT
>TRBJ2-7|TRBV6-5|-|-|11
CASSTRFEQYF
TGTGCCAGCAGCACGAGGTTTGAGCAGTACTTC
>TRBJ2-3|TRBV5-1|-|TRBD2|17
CASSLGPTSGDTDTQYF
TGCGCCAGCAGCTTGGGGCCGACTAGCGGGGACACAGATACGCAGTATTTT
>TRBJ1-1|TRBV30|-|TRBD1|12
CAWSRGGIEAFF
TGTGCCTGGAGTCGAGGGGGCATTGAAGCTTTCTTT
>TRBJ2-7|TRBV29-1|once|TRBD1|17
CSVGYASGYRGRNEQYF
TGCAGCGTTGGGTACGCTAGTGGGTACAGGGGAAGGAACGAGCAGTACTTC
>TRBJ2-2|TRBV10-3|-|-|14
CATQGRARTGELFF
TGTGCCACCCAGGGCAGGGCCCGAACCGGGGAGCTGTTTTTT
>TRBJ2-2|TRBV4-2|once|-|14
CASSQEGNTGELFF
TGTGCCAGCAGCCAGGAAGGGAACACCGGGGAGCTGTTTTTT
>TRBJ2-3|TRBV4-2|few|TRBD2|19
CASSPALAGGLDSTDTQYF
TGTGCCAGCAGTCCCGCGCTAGCGGGGGGTCTAGACTCCACAGATACGCAGTATTTT
>TRBJ1-1|TRBV14|once|TRBD1|14
CASSQTGRVTEAFF
TGTGCCAGCAGCCAGACAGGGCGGGTCACTGAAGCTTTCTTT
>TRBJ1-1|TRBV18|-|-|15
CASSPRREGGGEAFF
TGTGCCAGCTCACCACGACGCGAGGGGGGCGGTGAAGCTTTCTTT
>TRBJ2-7|TRBV27|-|-|14
CASNPGALPSEQYF
TGTGCCAGCAACCCAGGTGCCCTCCCCAGCGAGCAGTACTTC
>TRBJ1-3|TRBV13|once|-|15
CASSLRGNGGNTIYF
TGTGCCAGCAGCTTGAGAGGGAACGGTGGAAACACCATATATTTT
>TRBJ2-3|TRBV5-1|few|TRBD2|12
CASSPGGPSPYF
TGCGCCAGCAGTCCGGGGGGGCCTTCTCCGTATTTT
>TRBJ2-2|TRBV9|-|TRBD1|14
CASGLTGGGGELLF
TGTGCCAGTGGCCTCACAGGGGGAGGCGGGGAGCTGCTTTTT
>TRBJ2-1|TRBV6-1|-|TRBD2|14
CASSRGGSAYEQFF
TGTGCCAGCAGTCGGGGGGGGAGCGCCTACGAGCAGTTCTTC